These T cell receptor beta chains were read from a single sample in a study of blood T cell repertoires in COVID-19. TCRdb's table, derived via immunoSEQ multiplex PCR, lists solely in-frame clones and lacks some. The sample gives roughly 340,000 clones, around 87% of which show up once; about 2.1% is in the top ten. The specimen was PBMCs or T cells enriched from blood (not recorded which). These receptors all stem from a middle-aged man in a cohort exposed to, infected with or recovered from COVID-19 (not recorded which). Both conserved end residues are part of each CDR3. The order of the fields is V gene, clone size, CDR3 length, J gene, D gene, CDR3 protein, CDR3 DNA. A D gene is named only where the DNA matches it firmly. Clone sizes are given selectively: once, few, many, or a class where the clone is expanded.

V gene: TRBV6-5; clone size: NA; CDR3 length: 15; J gene: TRBJ2-2; D gene: TRBD2; CDR3 protein: CASSYGWEGAGELFF; CDR3 DNA: TGTGCCAGCAGTTACGGGTGGGAGGGCGCCGGGGAGCTGTTTTTT
V gene: TRBV3-1/TRBV3-2; clone size: NA; CDR3 length: 14; J gene: TRBJ2-7; D gene: TRBD1; CDR3 protein: CASSQGTGGGEQYF; CDR3 DNA: TGTGCCAGCAGCCAAGGGACAGGGGGAGGCGAGCAGTACTTC
V gene: TRBV7-2; clone size: NA; CDR3 length: 16; J gene: TRBJ2-1; D gene: TRBD2; CDR3 protein: CASSPEGTSGYNEQFF; CDR3 DNA: TGTGCCAGCAGCCCAGAGGGGACTAGCGGTTACAATGAGCAGTTCTTC
V gene: TRBV29-1; clone size: NA; CDR3 length: 14; J gene: TRBJ2-3; D gene: TRBD2; CDR3 protein: CSAPGLAGGDTQYF; CDR3 DNA: TGCAGCGCACCGGGACTAGCGGGTGGAGATACGCAGTATTTT
V gene: TRBV5-1; clone size: few; CDR3 length: 16; J gene: TRBJ2-1; D gene: TRBD1; CDR3 protein: CASNRQGSSSYNEQFF; CDR3 DNA: TGCGCCAGCAACCGACAGGGGTCGAGCTCCTACAATGAGCAGTTCTTC
V gene: TRBV5-1; clone size: NA; CDR3 length: 14; J gene: TRBJ1-2; D gene: NA; CDR3 protein: CASSLQGLSDGYTF; CDR3 DNA: TGCGCCAGCAGCTTACAGGGTTTAAGCGATGGCTACACCTTC
V gene: TRBV5-6; clone size: NA; CDR3 length: 12; J gene: TRBJ1-1; D gene: NA; CDR3 protein: CASSFWGHQAFF; CDR3 DNA: TGTGCCAGCAGCTTTTGGGGACATCAAGCTTTCTTT
V gene: TRBV30; clone size: NA; CDR3 length: 14; J gene: TRBJ2-1; D gene: TRBD2; CDR3 protein: CAWRGSGRRNEQFF; CDR3 DNA: TGTGCCTGGAGGGGGAGCGGGAGACGCAATGAGCAGTTCTTC
V gene: TRBV5-6; clone size: few; CDR3 length: 14; J gene: TRBJ2-5; D gene: NA; CDR3 protein: CASSLESYKETQYF; CDR3 DNA: TGTGCCAGCAGCTTGGAGAGCTATAAAGAGACCCAGTACTTC
V gene: TRBV11-2; clone size: NA; CDR3 length: 14; J gene: TRBJ2-7; D gene: TRBD2; CDR3 protein: CASSSRLAVYEQYF; CDR3 DNA: TGTGCCAGCAGCTCAAGACTAGCAGTCTACGAGCAGTACTTC
V gene: TRBV12-2; clone size: NA; CDR3 length: 14; J gene: TRBJ2-3; D gene: NA; CDR3 protein: CASRLASEEYTQYF; CDR3 DNA: TGTGCAAGTCGCTTAGCGTCAGAAGAATATACGCAGTATTTT
V gene: TRBV7-8; clone size: NA; CDR3 length: 12; J gene: TRBJ2-7; D gene: TRBD1; CDR3 protein: CASSLRDSEQYF; CDR3 DNA: TGTGCCAGCAGCTTACGGGACAGTGAGCAGTACTTC
V gene: TRBV30; clone size: NA; CDR3 length: 14; J gene: TRBJ2-3; D gene: NA; CDR3 protein: CAWTRGGFADTQYF; CDR3 DNA: TGTGCCTGGACGAGAGGGGGTTTCGCAGATACGCAGTATTTT
V gene: TRBV7-3; clone size: NA; CDR3 length: 17; J gene: TRBJ2-5; D gene: TRBD1; CDR3 protein: CASSSLGQGASRETQYF; CDR3 DNA: TGTGCCAGCAGCTCCCTAGGGCAGGGGGCTTCCCGGGAGACCCAGTACTTC
V gene: TRBV2; clone size: NA; CDR3 length: 15; J gene: TRBJ2-1; D gene: TRBD2; CDR3 protein: CASSESSGRAREQFF; CDR3 DNA: TGTGCCAGCAGTGAATCTAGCGGGAGGGCCCGGGAGCAGTTCTTC
V gene: TRBV28; clone size: NA; CDR3 length: 14; J gene: TRBJ1-2; D gene: TRBD1; CDR3 protein: CASSLTQGAYGYTF; CDR3 DNA: TGTGCCAGCAGTTTAACCCAGGGGGCATATGGCTACACCTTC
V gene: TRBV27; clone size: NA; CDR3 length: 14; J gene: TRBJ2-1; D gene: NA; CDR3 protein: CASSLSHSTNEQFF; CDR3 DNA: TGTGCCAGCAGTTTATCCCACAGTACAAATGAGCAGTTCTTC
V gene: TRBV7-9; clone size: NA; CDR3 length: 14; J gene: TRBJ1-2; D gene: TRBD1; CDR3 protein: CASSSGQGAVGYTF; CDR3 DNA: TGTGCCAGCAGCTCAGGACAGGGGGCCGTTGGCTACACCTTC
V gene: TRBV27; clone size: few; CDR3 length: 14; J gene: TRBJ1-5; D gene: TRBD1; CDR3 protein: CASRRQGGNQPQHF; CDR3 DNA: TGTGCCAGCAGGAGACAGGGCGGCAATCAGCCCCAGCATTTT
V gene: TRBV5-1; clone size: few; CDR3 length: 21; J gene: TRBJ2-1; D gene: TRBD2; CDR3 protein: CASSLEGLAGTTSRPRNEQFF; CDR3 DNA: TGCGCCAGCAGCTTGGAGGGACTAGCGGGAACCACAAGCCGCCCTCGGAATGAGCAGTTCTTC
V gene: TRBV5-1; clone size: NA; CDR3 length: 14; J gene: TRBJ1-4; D gene: NA; CDR3 protein: CASSSGVGGEKLFF; CDR3 DNA: TGCGCCAGCAGCTCGGGCGTCGGGGGGGAAAAACTGTTTTTT
V gene: TRBV6-5; clone size: NA; CDR3 length: 14; J gene: TRBJ1-2; D gene: NA; CDR3 protein: CASRHGVRNYGYTF; CDR3 DNA: TGTGCCAGCAGACACGGGGTCAGGAACTATGGCTACACCTTC
V gene: TRBV5-1; clone size: NA; CDR3 length: 14; J gene: TRBJ2-7; D gene: TRBD2; CDR3 protein: CASSPGLAQGEQYF; CDR3 DNA: TGCGCCAGCAGCCCCGGACTAGCGCAAGGCGAGCAGTACTTC
V gene: TRBV5-1; clone size: NA; CDR3 length: 16; J gene: TRBJ2-2; D gene: TRBD1; CDR3 protein: CASSLQQGAGTGELFF; CDR3 DNA: TGCGCCAGCAGCTTGCAGCAGGGGGCGGGCACCGGGGAGCTGTTTTTT
V gene: TRBV7-9; clone size: NA; CDR3 length: 15; J gene: TRBJ1-1; D gene: NA; CDR3 protein: CASSRGETGNTEAFF; CDR3 DNA: TGTGCCAGCAGCCGAGGGGAGACAGGGAACACTGAAGCTTTCTTT
V gene: TRBV30; clone size: NA; CDR3 length: 15; J gene: TRBJ1-4; D gene: TRBD1; CDR3 protein: CAWSVRGPRWEKLFF; CDR3 DNA: TGTGCCTGGAGTGTAAGGGGGCCCCGGTGGGAAAAACTGTTTTTT
V gene: TRBV9; clone size: NA; CDR3 length: 15; J gene: TRBJ1-6; D gene: TRBD1; CDR3 protein: CASSVGDRGHSPLHF; CDR3 DNA: TGTGCCAGCAGCGTAGGGGACAGGGGTCATTCACCCCTCCACTTT
V gene: TRBV9; clone size: NA; CDR3 length: 18; J gene: TRBJ2-7; D gene: TRBD1; CDR3 protein: CASSPREEQGLSSYEQYF; CDR3 DNA: TGTGCCAGCAGCCCCCGCGAGGAACAGGGGTTAAGCTCCTACGAGCAGTACTTC
V gene: TRBV30; clone size: NA; CDR3 length: 15; J gene: TRBJ1-5; D gene: NA; CDR3 protein: CAWSPSGGGNQPQHF; CDR3 DNA: TGTGCCTGGAGTCCCTCCGGGGGGGGCAATCAGCCCCAGCATTTT
V gene: TRBV10-1; clone size: NA; CDR3 length: 15; J gene: TRBJ2-2; D gene: TRBD2; CDR3 protein: CASRASGSLSGELFF; CDR3 DNA: TGCGCCAGCAGAGCTAGCGGGAGTCTATCCGGGGAGCTGTTTTTT
V gene: TRBV9; clone size: NA; CDR3 length: 15; J gene: TRBJ1-6; D gene: NA; CDR3 protein: CASSASGGTASPLHF; CDR3 DNA: TGTGCCAGCAGCGCGAGCGGGGGGACGGCTTCACCCCTCCACTTT